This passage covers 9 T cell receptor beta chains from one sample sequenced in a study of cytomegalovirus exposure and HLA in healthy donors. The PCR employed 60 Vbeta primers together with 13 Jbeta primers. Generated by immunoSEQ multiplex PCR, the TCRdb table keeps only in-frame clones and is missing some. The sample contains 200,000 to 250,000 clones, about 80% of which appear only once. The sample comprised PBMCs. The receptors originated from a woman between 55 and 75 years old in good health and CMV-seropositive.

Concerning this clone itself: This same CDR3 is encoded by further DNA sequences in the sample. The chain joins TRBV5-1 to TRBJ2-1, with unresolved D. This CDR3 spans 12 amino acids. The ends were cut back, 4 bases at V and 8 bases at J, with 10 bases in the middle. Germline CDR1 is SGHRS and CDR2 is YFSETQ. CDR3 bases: TGCGCCAGCAGCCCGGCCCGGGATGAGCAGTTCTTC. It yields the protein CASSPARDEQFF.

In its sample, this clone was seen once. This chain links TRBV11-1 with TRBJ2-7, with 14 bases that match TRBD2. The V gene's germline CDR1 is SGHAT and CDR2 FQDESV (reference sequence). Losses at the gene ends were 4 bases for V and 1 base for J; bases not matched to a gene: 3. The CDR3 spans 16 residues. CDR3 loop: CASSSGTSGGSYEQYF. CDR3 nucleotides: TGTGCCAGCAGCTCAGGGACTAGCGGGGGTTCCTACGAGCAGTACTTC. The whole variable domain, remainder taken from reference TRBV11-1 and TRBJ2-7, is EAEVAQSPRYKITEKSQAVAFWCDPISGHATLYWYRQILGQGPELLVQFQDESVVDDSQLPKDRFSAERLKGVDSTLKIQPAELGDSAMYLCASSSGTSGGSYEQYFGPGTRLTVT.

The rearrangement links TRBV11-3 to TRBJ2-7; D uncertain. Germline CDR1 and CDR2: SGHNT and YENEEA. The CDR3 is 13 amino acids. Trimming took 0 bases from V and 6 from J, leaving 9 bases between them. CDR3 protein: CASSLDPRGEQYF. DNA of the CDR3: TGTGCCAGCAGCTTAGATCCCCGAGGCGAGCAGTACTTC.

DNA for the CDR3: TGTGCCAGTCGACCGGGACAGGGTGGGAAACTGTTTTTT. This sequence encodes CASRPGQGGKLFF. This sequence joins TRBV19 and TRBJ1-4; 9 positions match TRBD1. Germline V CDR1 and CDR2: LNHDA, SQIVND (reference sequence). The trim removed 8 bases at V and 11 bases at J, leaving 9 bases unmatched. This CDR3 has 13 amino acids.

In DNA form, the CDR3 reads TGTGCCAGCAGCCTTACGTCAGGGAAGACAGATACGCAGTATTTT. Protein sequence: CASSLTSGKTDTQYF. This rearrangement joins TRBV14 to TRBJ2-3; D possibly corresponds to TRBD1 (5 bases). In germline, CDR1 is SGHDN, CDR2 FVKESK. The V and J ends lost 4 bases and 3 bases respectively, with 14 bases between them. CDR3 size: 15 residues.

The CDR3 here is CASSLRIPTEAFF. The DNA of the CDR3 is TGTGCCAGCAGCCTACGTATCCCGACTGAAGCTTTCTTT. V gene TRBV6-1 combines with J gene TRBJ1-1; no clear D gene. Trimming pared 6 bases from V and 5 bases from J, leaving 13 bases between. The germline V gene has CDR1 MNHNS and CDR2 SASEGT. The CDR3 consists of 13 residues.

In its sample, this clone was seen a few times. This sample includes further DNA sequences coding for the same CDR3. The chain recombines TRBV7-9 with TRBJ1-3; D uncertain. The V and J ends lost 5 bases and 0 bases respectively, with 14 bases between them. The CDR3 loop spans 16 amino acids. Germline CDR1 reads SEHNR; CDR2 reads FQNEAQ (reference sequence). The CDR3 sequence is CASSPRQASSGNTIYF. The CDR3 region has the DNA TGTGCCAGCAGCCCCAGGCAAGCAAGCTCTGGAAACACCATATATTTT.

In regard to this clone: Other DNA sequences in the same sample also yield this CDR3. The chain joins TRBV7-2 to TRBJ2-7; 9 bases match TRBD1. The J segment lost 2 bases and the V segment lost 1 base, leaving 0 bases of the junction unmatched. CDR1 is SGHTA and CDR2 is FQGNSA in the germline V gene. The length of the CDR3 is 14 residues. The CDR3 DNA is TGTGCCAGCAGCTTAGGACAGGGGGCCTACGAGCAGTACTTC. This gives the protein CASSLGQGAYEQYF. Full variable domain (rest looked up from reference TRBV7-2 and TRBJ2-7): GAGVSQSPSNKVTEKGKDVELRCDPISGHTALYWYRQSLGQGLEFLIYFQGNSAPDKSGLPSDRFSAERTGGSVSTLTIQRTQQEDSAVYLCASSLGQGAYEQYFGPGTRLTVT.

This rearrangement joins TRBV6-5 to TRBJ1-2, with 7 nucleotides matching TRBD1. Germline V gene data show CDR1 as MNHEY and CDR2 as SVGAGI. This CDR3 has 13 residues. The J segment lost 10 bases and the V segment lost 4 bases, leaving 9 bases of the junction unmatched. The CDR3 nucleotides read TGTGCCAGCAGTTCCGGACAGGACTTAATCTACACCTTC. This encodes CASSSGQDLIYTF.